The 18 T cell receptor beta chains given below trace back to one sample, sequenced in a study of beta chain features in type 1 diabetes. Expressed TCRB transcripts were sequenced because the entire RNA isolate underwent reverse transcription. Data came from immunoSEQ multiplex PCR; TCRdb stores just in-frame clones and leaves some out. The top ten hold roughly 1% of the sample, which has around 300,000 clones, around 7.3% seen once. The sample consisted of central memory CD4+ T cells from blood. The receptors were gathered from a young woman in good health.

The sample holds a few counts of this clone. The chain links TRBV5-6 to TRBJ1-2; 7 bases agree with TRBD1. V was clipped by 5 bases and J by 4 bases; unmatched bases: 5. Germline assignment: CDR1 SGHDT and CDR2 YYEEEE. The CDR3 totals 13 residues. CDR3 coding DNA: TGTGCCAGCAGAACAGGGGTACGCTATGGCTACACCTTC. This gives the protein CASRTGVRYGYTF.

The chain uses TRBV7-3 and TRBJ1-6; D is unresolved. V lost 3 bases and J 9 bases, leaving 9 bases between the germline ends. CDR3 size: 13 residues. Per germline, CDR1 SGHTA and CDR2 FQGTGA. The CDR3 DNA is TGTGCCAGCAGCTTCATAGGGAGTTCACCCCTCCACTTT. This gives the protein CASSFIGSSPLHF.

CDR3: CASGSGFGTDTQYF. The CDR3 bases are TGTGCCAGCGGGTCAGGGTTTGGCACAGATACGCAGTATTTT. The chain links TRBV18 to TRBJ2-3; D perhaps matches TRBD1 (5 bases). The CDR3 contains 14 residues. CDR1 is KGHSH and CDR2 is LQKENI in the germline V gene. V gave up 8 bases and J gave up 1 base, with 13 bases separating them. Full variable domain (missing parts from reference TRBV18 and TRBJ2-3): NAGVMQNPRHLVRRRGQEARLRCSPMKGHSHVYWYRQLPEEGLKFMVYLQKENIIDESGMPKERFSAEFPKEGPSILRIQQVVRGDSAAYFCASGSGFGTDTQYFGPGTRLTVL.

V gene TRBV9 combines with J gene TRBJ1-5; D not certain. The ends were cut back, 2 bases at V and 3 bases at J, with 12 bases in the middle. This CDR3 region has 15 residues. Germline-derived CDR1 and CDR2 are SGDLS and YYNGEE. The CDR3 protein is CASSVRPGLNQPQHF. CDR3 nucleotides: TGTGCCAGCAGCGTTAGGCCAGGACTCAATCAGCCCCAGCATTTT.

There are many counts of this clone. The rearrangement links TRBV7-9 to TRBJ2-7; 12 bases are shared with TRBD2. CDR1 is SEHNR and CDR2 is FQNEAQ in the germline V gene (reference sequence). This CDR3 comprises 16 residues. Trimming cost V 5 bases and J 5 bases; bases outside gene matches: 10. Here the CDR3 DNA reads TGTGCCAGCAGCCTATACGATCTAGCGGGAGGGGACGAGCAGTACTTC. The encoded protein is CASSLYDLAGGDEQYF.

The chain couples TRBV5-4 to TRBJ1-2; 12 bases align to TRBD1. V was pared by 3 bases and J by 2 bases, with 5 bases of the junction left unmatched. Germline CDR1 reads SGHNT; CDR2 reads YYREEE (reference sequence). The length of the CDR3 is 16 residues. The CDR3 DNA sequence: TGTGCCAGCAGCTCCCCGGGACAGGGGGCGAACTATGGCTACACCTTC. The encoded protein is CASSSPGQGANYGYTF. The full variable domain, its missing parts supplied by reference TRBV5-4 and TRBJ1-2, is ETGVTQSPTHLIKTRGQQVTLRCSSQSGHNTVSWYQQALGQGPQFIFQYYREEENGRGNFPPRFSGLQFPNYSSELNVNALELDDSALYLCASSSPGQGANYGYTFGSGTRLTVV.

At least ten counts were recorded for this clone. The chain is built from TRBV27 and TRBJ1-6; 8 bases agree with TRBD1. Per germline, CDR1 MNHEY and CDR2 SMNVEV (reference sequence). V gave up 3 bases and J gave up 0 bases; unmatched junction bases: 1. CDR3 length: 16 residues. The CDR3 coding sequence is TGTGCCAGCAGTTTGCAGGGGGCCTCCTATAATTCACCCCTCCACTTT. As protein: CASSLQGASYNSPLHF.

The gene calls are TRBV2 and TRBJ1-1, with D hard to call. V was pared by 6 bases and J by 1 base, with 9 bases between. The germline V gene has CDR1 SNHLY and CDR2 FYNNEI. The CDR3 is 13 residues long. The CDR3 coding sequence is TGTGCCAGCAGGTTGGACGGGAACACTGAAGCTTTCTTT. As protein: CASRLDGNTEAFF.

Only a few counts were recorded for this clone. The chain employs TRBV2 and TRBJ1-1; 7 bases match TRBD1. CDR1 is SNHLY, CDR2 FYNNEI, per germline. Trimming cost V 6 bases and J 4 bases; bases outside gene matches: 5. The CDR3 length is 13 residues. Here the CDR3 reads CASSARGITEAFF. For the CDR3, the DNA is TGTGCCAGCAGCGCCAGGGGGATCACTGAAGCTTTCTTT.

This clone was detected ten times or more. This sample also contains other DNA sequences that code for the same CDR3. The CDR3 protein is CASSPQQNYGYTF. The CDR3 DNA sequence: TGTGCCAGCAGTCCTCAGCAGAACTATGGCTACACCTTC. This chain links TRBV27 with TRBJ1-2; D uncertain. CDR1 is MNHEY and CDR2 is SMNVEV in the germline V gene (reference sequence). Trimming cost V 5 bases and J 2 bases, with 9 bases left between them. This CDR3 comprises 13 residues.

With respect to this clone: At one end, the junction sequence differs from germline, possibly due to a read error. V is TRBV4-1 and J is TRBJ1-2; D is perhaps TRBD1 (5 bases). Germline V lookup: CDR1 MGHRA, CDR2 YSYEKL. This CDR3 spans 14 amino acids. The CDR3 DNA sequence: TGTGCCAGCAGCCGGCGGGACGGAACTATTGGCTACACCTTC. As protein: CASSRRDGTIGYTF.

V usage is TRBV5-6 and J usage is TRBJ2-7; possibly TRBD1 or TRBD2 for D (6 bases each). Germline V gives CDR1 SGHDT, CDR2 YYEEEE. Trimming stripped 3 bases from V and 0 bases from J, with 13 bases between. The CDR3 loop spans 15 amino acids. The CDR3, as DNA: TGTGCCAGCAGCTGGGGGAGGACAGTCTCCTACGAGCAGTACGTC. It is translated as CASSWGRTVSYEQYV.

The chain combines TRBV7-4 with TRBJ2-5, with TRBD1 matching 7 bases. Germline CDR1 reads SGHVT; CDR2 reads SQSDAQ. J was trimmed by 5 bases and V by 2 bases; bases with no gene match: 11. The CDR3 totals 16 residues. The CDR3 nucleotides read TGTGCCAGCAGCTTACCCGACCAGGGGGTTGGGGAGACCCAGTACTTC. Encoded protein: CASSLPDQGVGETQYF.

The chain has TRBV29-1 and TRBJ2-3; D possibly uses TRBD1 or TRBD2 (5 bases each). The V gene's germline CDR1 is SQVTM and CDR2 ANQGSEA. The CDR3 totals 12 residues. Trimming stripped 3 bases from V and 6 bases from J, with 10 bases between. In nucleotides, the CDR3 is TGCAGCGTTGAGACGGGGCGGGATACGCAGTATTTT. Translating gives CSVETGRDTQYF.

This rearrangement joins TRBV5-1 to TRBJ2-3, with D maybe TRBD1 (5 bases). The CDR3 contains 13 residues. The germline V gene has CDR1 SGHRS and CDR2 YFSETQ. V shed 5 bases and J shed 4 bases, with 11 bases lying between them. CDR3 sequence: CASRTEGADTQYF. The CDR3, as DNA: TGCGCCAGCAGAACGGAAGGGGCAGATACGCAGTATTTT.

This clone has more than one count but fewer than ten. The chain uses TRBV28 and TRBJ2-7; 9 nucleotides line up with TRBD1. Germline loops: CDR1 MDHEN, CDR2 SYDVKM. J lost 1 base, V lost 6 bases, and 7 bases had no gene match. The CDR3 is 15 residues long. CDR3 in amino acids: CASRLGQGGSYEQYV. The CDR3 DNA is TGTGCCAGCAGGTTGGGACAGGGTGGATCCTACGAGCAGTACGTC.

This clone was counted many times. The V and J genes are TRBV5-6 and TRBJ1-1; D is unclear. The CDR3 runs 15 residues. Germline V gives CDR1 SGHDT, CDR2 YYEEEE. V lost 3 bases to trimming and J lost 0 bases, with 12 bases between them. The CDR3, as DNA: TGTGCCAGCAGCTCCTTTACAGAATTGAACACTGAAGCTTTCTTT. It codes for CASSSFTELNTEAFF.

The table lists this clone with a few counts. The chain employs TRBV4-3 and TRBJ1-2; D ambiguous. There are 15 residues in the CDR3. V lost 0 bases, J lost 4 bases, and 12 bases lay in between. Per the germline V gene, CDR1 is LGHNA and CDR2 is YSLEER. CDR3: CASSQDPGVSYGYTF. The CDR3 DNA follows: TGCGCCAGCAGCCAAGACCCGGGAGTTAGCTATGGCTACACCTTC.